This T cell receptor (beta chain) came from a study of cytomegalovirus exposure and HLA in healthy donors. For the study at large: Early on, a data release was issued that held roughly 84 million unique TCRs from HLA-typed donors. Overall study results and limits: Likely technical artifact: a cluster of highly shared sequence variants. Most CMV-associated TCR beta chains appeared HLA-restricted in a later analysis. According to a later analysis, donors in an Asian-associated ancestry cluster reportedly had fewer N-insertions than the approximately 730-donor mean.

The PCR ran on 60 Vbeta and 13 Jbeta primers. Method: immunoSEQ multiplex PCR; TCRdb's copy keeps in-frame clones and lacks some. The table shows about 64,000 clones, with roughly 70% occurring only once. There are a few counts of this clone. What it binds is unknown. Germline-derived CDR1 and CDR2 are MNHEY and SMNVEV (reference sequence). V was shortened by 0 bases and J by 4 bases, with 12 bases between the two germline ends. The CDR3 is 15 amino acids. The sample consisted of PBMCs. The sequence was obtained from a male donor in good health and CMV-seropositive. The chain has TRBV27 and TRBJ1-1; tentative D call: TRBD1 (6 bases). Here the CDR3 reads CASSLSTRGGTEAFF. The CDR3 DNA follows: TGTGCCAGCAGTTTATCGACTAGGGGGGGCACTGAAGCTTTCTTT.